These 21 T cell receptor beta chains were all obtained from the same sample, sequenced in a study of T-cell reconstitution after alpha-beta-depleted transplantation in children. Using unique molecular identifiers, the investigators prepared the TCRbeta library. TCRdb called the PCR reads again in MiXCR, with one record for every CDR3 protein. The sample contains about 580,000 distinct CDR3 sequences, approximately 22% of which appear only once. The source was PBMCs, mostly from graft donor cells, collected 360 days after TCRalphabeta/CD19-depleted stem cell transplant. The origin of the receptors is a boy under two years old who had a stem cell transplant for acute myeloid leukemia, so the T cells may come from the graft donor.

This chain links TRBV6-1 with TRBJ1-6; 7 bases agree with TRBD1. Germline assignment: CDR1 MNHNS and CDR2 SASEGT. The CDR3 is 14 residues long. Germline trimming cut 6 bases from V and 9 bases from J; bases unmatched to any gene: 8. The CDR3 region has the DNA TGTGCCAGCAGCCCAGACAGGGTCGGTTCACCCCTCCACTTT. This codes for CASSPDRVGSPLHF.

This clonotype was seen ten or more times. This chain links TRBV29-1 with TRBJ2-3, with 7 bases lining up with TRBD1. The CDR3 has 14 residues. Germline lookup yields CDR1 SQVTM and CDR2 ANQGSEA. The trim removed 5 bases at V and 0 bases at J, leaving 5 bases unmatched. The CDR3: CSVRKGASTDTQYF. The CDR3 nucleotides read TGCAGCGTTAGGAAGGGGGCTAGCACAGATACGCAGTATTTT.

V gene TRBV20-1 combines with J gene TRBJ1-1; D is ambiguous. CDR3 length equals 14 residues. With 0 bases removed from V and 0 bases from J, the gap between germline ends came to 8 bases. Germline V lookup: CDR1 DFQATT, CDR2 SNEGSKA (reference sequence). The CDR3 DNA follows: TGCAGTGCTAGAGATCTTCAATTGAACACTGAAGCTTTCTTT. Translated: CSARDLQLNTEAFF.

V and J are TRBV27 and TRBJ2-1; D may correspond to TRBD1 or TRBD2 (6 bases each). This CDR3 has 13 residues. The V gene's germline CDR1 is MNHEY and CDR2 SMNVEV (reference sequence). Trimming removed 3 bases at V and 9 bases at J, with 12 bases between. The CDR3 spells CASSFWGASEQFF. CDR3 coding DNA: TGTGCCAGCAGTTTTTGGGGGGCCAGTGAGCAGTTCTTC.

This clonotype was counted a few times. A junction boundary mismatches the germline segment, possibly from a read error. The chain joins TRBV4-3 to TRBJ1-3; 9 nucleotides agree with TRBD1. CDR3 size: 18 residues. Germline CDR1 reads LGHNA; CDR2 reads YSLEER. This CDR3 is CASSQDLVVGTGRNTIYF. The CDR3 bases are TGCGCCAGTAGCCAGGATTTAGTAGTTGGGACAGGGAGAAACACCATATATTTT.

This clonotype was picked up a small number of times. The chain links TRBV12-3 or TRBV12-4 to TRBJ2-5; no clear D gene. CDR3 length: 13 residues. The V gene lost 1 base and the J gene lost 5 bases, with 8 bases spanning the gap. The CDR3 DNA is TGTGCCAGCAGTTTAGGTCAGCCCGAGACCCAGTACTTC. This codes for CASSLGQPETQYF.

This clonotype was found a few times. V usage is TRBV12-3 or TRBV12-4 and J usage is TRBJ2-1; D uncertain. The CDR3 length is 16 residues. V shed 6 bases and J shed 0 bases, with 15 bases lying between them. CDR3 DNA sequence: TGTGCCAGCAGCTTGGCGATCCTGAGCTCCTACAATGAGCAGTTCTTC. Amino acid sequence: CASSLAILSSYNEQFF.

The genes are TRBV7-2 and TRBJ2-5; the D is unclear. The CDR3 has 15 amino acids. Per germline, CDR1 SGHTA and CDR2 FQGNSA. Trimming took 1 base from V and 5 from J, leaving 14 bases between them. The CDR3 DNA reads as TGTGCCAGCAGCTTAGATGGCCTCAACGGGGAGACCCAGTACTTC. It is translated as CASSLDGLNGETQYF.

This clonotype was observed a handful of times. The chain joins TRBV10-3 to TRBJ2-5; D possibly corresponds to TRBD2 (6 bases). The V end lost 11 bases, the J end lost 5 bases, and 18 bases lay between the germline ends. This CDR3 contains 13 residues. Germline CDR1 is ENHRY and CDR2 is SYGVKD. The CDR3 region is CAHAMGGAETQYF. The CDR3 DNA reads as TGTGCCCATGCCATGGGGGGTGCGGAGACCCAGTACTTC.

Only a few counts were recorded for this clonotype. This chain uses TRBV20-1 with TRBJ1-2, with D perhaps TRBD1 (6 bases). Trimming left V 1 base short and J 7 bases short, with 22 bases between. Germline CDR1 reads DFQATT; CDR2 reads SNEGSKA (reference sequence). The CDR3 is 16 residues long. CDR3 amino acids: CSARAVPYRVFRGYTF. The CDR3 DNA follows: TGCAGTGCTAGAGCGGTCCCGTACAGGGTCTTCCGTGGCTACACCTTC.

The chain carries TRBV15 and TRBJ2-7, with D perhaps matching TRBD1 or TRBD2 (5 bases each). Germline values: CDR1 LNHNV, CDR2 YYDKDF (reference sequence). The V and J ends lost 5 bases and 3 bases respectively, with 20 bases between them. CDR3 length: 16 residues. The CDR3 protein is CATSSPGAGPDYEQYF. The CDR3 coding sequence is TGTGCCACCAGCTCCCCCGGGGCAGGTCCTGACTACGAGCAGTACTTC.

The chain links TRBV4-1 to TRBJ2-5; D is unclear. The CDR3 totals 14 residues. Germline V lookup: CDR1 MGHRA, CDR2 YSYEKL. V lost 0 bases and J lost 2, with 7 bases in between. CDR3 loop: CASSQELSQETQYF. The CDR3 bases are TGCGCCAGCAGCCAAGAACTCAGTCAAGAGACCCAGTACTTC.

This clonotype was detected a few times. This chain joins TRBV12-3 or TRBV12-4 and TRBJ2-7; TRBD2 aligns across 10 bases. CDR3 length equals 15 residues. V shed 6 bases, J shed 3 bases, and the junction held 8 bases outside the gene matches. The CDR3 loop is CASSSSGGAFYEQYF. The CDR3 DNA reads as TGTGCCAGCAGCTCGAGCGGGGGGGCCTTCTACGAGCAGTACTTC.

In its sample, this clonotype was seen many times. This rearrangement joins TRBV7-2 to TRBJ1-1; D is unclear. The CDR3 is made up of 15 amino acids. Germline values: CDR1 SGHTA, CDR2 FQGNSA. Trimming cost V 5 bases and J 3 bases, with 16 bases left between them. In nucleotides, the CDR3 is TGTGCCAGCAGCCTCCGCACGGACGGGTACACTGAAGCTTTCTTT. Its translation: CASSLRTDGYTEAFF.

This clonotype was counted a few times. V usage is TRBV20-1 and J usage is TRBJ1-4; D may be TRBD1 (5 bases). The CDR3 is made up of 12 amino acids. CDR1 and CDR2 from the germline V gene are DFQATT and SNEGSKA (reference sequence). Between the trimmed V and J ends, which lost 3 bases and 8 bases, there was a span of 10 bases. In DNA form, the CDR3 reads TGCAGTGCTAGCTACGCAGGGGAAAAACTGTTTTTT. Translation: CSASYAGEKLFF.

This clonotype has a count of ten or more. This sequence joins TRBV9 and TRBJ2-5, with D perhaps assigned TRBD1 or TRBD2 (5 bases each). CDR3 length equals 15 residues. The V end lost 5 bases, the J end lost 5 bases, and 19 bases lay between the germline ends. CDR1 and CDR2 from the germline V gene are SGDLS and YYNGEE. This chain's CDR3 is CASRRGDRGTETQYF. The CDR3 DNA is TGTGCCAGCAGGCGAGGGGATCGAGGGACGGAGACCCAGTACTTC.

V usage is TRBV4-1 and J usage is TRBJ1-5; D unresolved. CDR1 is MGHRA, CDR2 YSYEKL, per germline. The CDR3 is made up of 15 amino acids. Trimming took off 4 bases at V and 6 bases at J, with 16 bases between the two ends. CDR3 sequence reads: CASSPFENRAQPQHF. The CDR3 bases are TGCGCCAGCAGCCCATTTGAAAATAGGGCTCAGCCCCAGCATTTT.

The chain links TRBV6-5 to TRBJ2-1; possible D gene TRBD1, 5 bases. Trimming stripped 2 bases from V and 6 bases from J, with 14 bases between. The CDR3 is made up of 15 amino acids. Germline V gene data show CDR1 as MNHEY and CDR2 as SVGAGI. CDR3 residues: CASSYIDSWSNEQFF. Written as DNA, the CDR3 is TGTGCCAGCAGTTACATCGACAGTTGGAGCAATGAGCAGTTCTTC.

This clonotype was counted between two and nine times. The gene calls are TRBV12-5 and TRBJ2-7; D might be TRBD2 (6 bases). Germline V lookup: CDR1 LGHNT, CDR2 FRNRAP. This CDR3 has 14 amino acids. Trimming removed 6 bases at V and 1 base at J, with 13 bases between. CDR3: CASGAGTPSYEQYV. The CDR3 DNA reads as TGTGCTAGTGGGGCCGGGACTCCGTCCTACGAGCAGTACGTC.

In this sample, this clonotype turned up many times. J is TRBJ2-1 and V is TRBV6-1; D is ambiguous. This CDR3 has 11 residues. Germline V gene sequence: CDR1 MNHNS, CDR2 SASEGT. Trimming shortened V by 6 bases and J by 10 bases, and 10 bases separated the two germline ends. The CDR3: CASRLSGEQFF. The CDR3 DNA reads as TGTGCCAGCAGACTGTCCGGGGAGCAGTTCTTC.

This clonotype was picked up a small number of times. J is TRBJ2-5 and V is TRBV25-1, with D perhaps assigned TRBD1 or TRBD2 (5 bases each). V lost 7 bases to trimming and J lost 1 base, with 16 bases between them. CDR1 and CDR2 (germline): MGHDK, SYGVNS. This CDR3 is 15 amino acids long. CDR3 residues: CASTTGVGVQETQYF. The CDR3, as DNA: TGTGCCAGCACCACAGGCGTGGGGGTCCAAGAGACCCAGTACTTC.